This T cell receptor beta chain is drawn from a study of blood T cell repertoires in COVID-19. Study-wide context: COVID-19 samples, acute and convalescent, were from the United States, Italy and Spain. From T cells, B-cell-depleted T cells, or PBMCs came the material, which was cDNA or gDNA.

Patients of the Seattle cohort, enrolled during active infection, were followed longitudinally. The CDR3 length is 15 residues. Germline V gene data show CDR1 as SGHDT and CDR2 as YYEEEE. Trimming took 1 base from V and 7 from J, leaving 12 bases between them. Per the authors' pipeline: The assay estimated nucleated cells by amplifying reference gene primers. Here immunoSEQ multiplex PCR was the method, and the copy in TCRdb shows in-frame clones only, minus some. Clone size and the V and J calls come from that table; the DNA yielded D and trimming. Here the sample spans about 180,000 clones, 79% being singletons.

Sequencing input: peripheral blood. The chain uses TRBV5-6 and TRBJ1-6; weak D call: TRBD1 (5 bases). This TCR was sampled from a woman aged 55 to 70 with COVID-19, enrolled during active disease. CDR3 region: CASSLPARENSPLHF. The CDR3 bases are TGTGCCAGCAGCTTGCCCGCCAGGGAAAATTCACCCCTCCACTTT.